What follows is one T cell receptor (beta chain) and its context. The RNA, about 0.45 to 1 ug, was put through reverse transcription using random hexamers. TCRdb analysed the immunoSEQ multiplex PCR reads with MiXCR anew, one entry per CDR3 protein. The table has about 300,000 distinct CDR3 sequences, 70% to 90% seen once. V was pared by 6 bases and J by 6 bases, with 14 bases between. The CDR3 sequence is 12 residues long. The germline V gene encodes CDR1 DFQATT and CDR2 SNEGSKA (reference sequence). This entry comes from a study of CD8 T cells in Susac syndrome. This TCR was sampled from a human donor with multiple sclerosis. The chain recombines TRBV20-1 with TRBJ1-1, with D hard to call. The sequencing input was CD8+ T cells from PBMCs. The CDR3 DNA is TGCAGTGCCGGCGATCCGGCCCCTGAAGCTTTCTTT. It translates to CSAGDPAPEAFF.